This entry features one TCR beta chain sequence. Its antigen specificity is not known. No per-base quality is available; no much larger clone lies one base away. Ficoll-Paque density gradient centrifugation was the method used to isolate PBMCs. These data are taken from a study of T-cell memory formation after mild COVID-19 (TCRdb year 2021). Some background on the complete study: TCR sequence clusters from the two donors were found to be largely donor specific. In two donors, T-cell clones that expanded and contracted after mild COVID-19 were followed by sequencing TCRalpha and TCRbeta repertoires longitudinally. The cohort was made up of two young adult volunteers, one female and one male, who were previously healthy.

The germline V gene sets CDR1 to SGHRS and CDR2 to YFSETQ. Deletion took 6 bases off V and 5 bases off J, with a span of 13 bases between the germline ends. The CDR3 starts with the cysteine, ends with the phenylalanine, and has 13 residues. The DNA shown is the 39-base CDR3, in frame from base 1. The instrument was an Illumina NovaSeq 6000. TCRalpha and TCRbeta cDNA libraries were constructed by 5'RACE with constant-segment primers, with sample barcodes and unique molecular identifiers being introduced. Trizol reagent was used to extract RNA from every sample. The libraries were amplified in two PCR steps, and the second step added a second sample barcode and Illumina TruSeq adapters. The libraries were sequenced on an Illumina NovaSeq using 2 x 150 bp paired-end reads. The authors' analysis ran thus. Reads were demultiplexed and collapsed into UMI-guided consensus sequences with migec v1.2.7. Using mixcr v2.1.11, the UMI consensuses were aligned to TRA and TRB V and J templates and assembled into clonotypes. A clonotype was counted as expanded or contracted only when both edgeR and NoisET called the clonotype significant, with the noise models trained on biological replicates. For edgeR calls, a false discovery rate-adjusted p below 0.01 and a log2 fold-change threshold of 1 were applied. As an exploratory analysis of dynamics, PCA with hierarchical clustering was applied to max-normalized trajectories of the 1000 most abundant clonotypes. Separately sequenced CD4+ and CD8+ repertoires were used to assign a CD4 or CD8 phenotype to each responding clone. The public sequencing data were trimmed at Q25 with fastp and processed into clonotypes with MiXCR by TCRdb, which kept only in-frame beta chains. Each CDR3 protein gets just one entry, which takes the most common genes and DNA from the rows behind it. The V and J calls follow TCRdb's processing rather than the paper's. The table for this sample lists more than 120,000 distinct CDR3 sequences; about 19% of them were counted only once. The ten largest account for under 2.5% of the sample.

Results and caveats for the whole study, not just this receptor: Some responding clones were detected in pre-infection memory, which suggested that pre-existing cross-reactive memory T cells had joined the SARS-CoV-2 response. Contracting CD4+ clones turned up mainly in the CM and EM memory subsets, whereas EMRA was where CD8+ clones were enriched. Only a couple of mild cases were covered in the study, and larger cohorts including severe cases with pre-infection samples were considered necessary. From day 15 to 85, contracting clones showed balanced CD4/CD8 phenotypes, whereas a second wave of clones that expanded from day 15 to 37 leaned towards CD4+. SARS-CoV-2 specificity was not confirmed for the second-wave clones peaking on day 37.

The receptor comes from an adult woman who had mild COVID-19 (a few samples of this study predate the infection). The sample titles of this study are shuffled in the database, so cell type and time point are left out; the donor was told from shared clones. Recombination connected TRBV5-1 to TRBJ2-3, with a weak D call of TRBD2 (5 bases match). Sequencing input: PBMCs or a T cell subset sorted from them (not recorded which). The nucleotide sequence is given as TGCGCCAGCAACGGAGGCCATGGAGATACGCAGTATTTT. It is translated as CASNGGHGDTQYF.